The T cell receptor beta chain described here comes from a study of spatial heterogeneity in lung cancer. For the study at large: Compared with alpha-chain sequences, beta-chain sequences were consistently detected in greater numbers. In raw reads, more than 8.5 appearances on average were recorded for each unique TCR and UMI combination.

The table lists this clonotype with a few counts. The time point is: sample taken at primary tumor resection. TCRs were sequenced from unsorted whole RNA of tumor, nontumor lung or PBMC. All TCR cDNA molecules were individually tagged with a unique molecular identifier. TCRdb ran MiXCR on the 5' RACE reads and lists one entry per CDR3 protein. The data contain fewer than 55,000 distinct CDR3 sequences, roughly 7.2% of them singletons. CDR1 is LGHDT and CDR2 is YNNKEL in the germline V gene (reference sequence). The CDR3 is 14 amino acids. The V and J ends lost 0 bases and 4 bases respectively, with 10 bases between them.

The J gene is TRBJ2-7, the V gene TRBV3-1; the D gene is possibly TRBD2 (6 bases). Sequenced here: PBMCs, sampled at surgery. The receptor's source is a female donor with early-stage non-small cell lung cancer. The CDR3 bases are TGTGCCAGCAGCCAAGATCCGGGAGATTACGAGCAGTACTTC. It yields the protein CASSQDPGDYEQYF.